These 20 T cell receptor beta chains were all obtained from the same sample, sequenced in a study of T-cell memory formation after mild COVID-19. TCRdb passed the 5' RACE reads through MiXCR, listing each CDR3 protein once. The sample gives some 160,000 distinct CDR3 sequences, around a third of which show up once; 12% is in the top ten. Sequencing used PBMCs or a T cell subset sorted from them (not recorded which). The origin of the receptors is an adult woman who had mild COVID-19 (a few samples of this study predate the infection). Cell type and time point are not known.

The chain combines TRBV12-3 or TRBV12-4 with TRBJ1-5; possible D gene TRBD1, 5 bases. Trimming shortened V by 5 bases and J by 7 bases, and 15 bases separated the two germline ends. The CDR3 is 14 residues long. The CDR3 loop reads CASSPGGEAQPQHF. CDR3 bases: TGTGCCAGCAGTCCAGGAGGGGAAGCCCAGCCCCAGCATTTT.

This clonotype was seen only a few times. The chain is built from TRBV7-9 and TRBJ1-5; D may be TRBD1 (6 bases). Germline V gene lookup returns CDR1 SEHNR and CDR2 FQNEAQ (reference sequence). CDR3 length: 12 amino acids. Trimming took 5 bases from V and 12 from J, leaving 14 bases between them. The chain's CDR3 is CASSIATGYQHF. In DNA, the CDR3 is TGTGCCAGCAGCATCGCTACAGGGTACCAGCATTTT.

The V and J genes are TRBV11-2 and TRBJ1-5; D call uncertain. The CDR3 has 13 residues. CDR1 is SGHAT and CDR2 is FQNNGV in the germline V gene. V was cut by 1 base and J by 5 bases, with 6 bases left in between. CDR3 sequence (DNA): TGTGCCAGCAGCTTAGTCGGGGATCAGCCCCAGCATTTT. It yields the protein CASSLVGDQPQHF.

The chain employs TRBV24-1 and TRBJ2-2; 10 bases line up with TRBD2. V lost 2 bases, J lost 4 bases, and 3 bases stayed unmatched. The length of the CDR3 is 16 residues. Germline loops: CDR1 KGHDR, CDR2 SFDVKD. The CDR3 DNA sequence: TGTGCCACCAGTGATTGGACTAGCGGCGGCACCGGGGAGCTGTTTTTT. This translates into CATSDWTSGGTGELFF.

The chain links TRBV7-2 to TRBJ2-7; D is unresolved. Trimming removed 4 bases at V and 4 bases at J, with 14 bases between. Germline-derived CDR1 and CDR2 are SGHTA and FQGNSA. The CDR3 has 14 amino acids. The CDR3 region has the DNA TGTGCCAGCAGCTCCACTGCAGCGTGGTACGAGCAGTACTTC. It translates to CASSSTAAWYEQYF. Variable domain in full (rest from reference TRBV7-2 and TRBJ2-7): GAGVSQSPSNKVTEKGKDVELRCDPISGHTALYWYRQSLGQGLEFLIYFQGNSAPDKSGLPSDRFSAERTGGSVSTLTIQRTQQEDSAVYLCASSSTAAWYEQYFGPGTRLTVT.

In its sample, this clonotype was seen a few times. The V and J genes are TRBV5-1 and TRBJ1-1; D is undetermined. Trimming removed 2 bases at V and 6 bases at J, with 14 bases between. This CDR3 contains 14 residues. The germline V gene has CDR1 SGHRS and CDR2 YFSETQ. CDR3: CASSLTTGSAEAFF. CDR3 DNA sequence: TGCGCCAGCAGCTTAACTACGGGGTCGGCTGAAGCTTTCTTT.

This sequence joins TRBV13 and TRBJ2-7, with 12 bases lining up with TRBD2. CDR1 PRHDT and CDR2 FYEKMQ come from the germline V gene (reference sequence). The CDR3 is 14 amino acids. V was clipped by 5 bases and J by 5 bases; unmatched bases: 4. For the CDR3, the DNA is TGTGCCAGCAGCCCTAGCGGGGGGGCGGACGAGCAGTACTTC. This sequence encodes CASSPSGGADEQYF.

The rearrangement uses TRBV6-2 or TRBV6-3 and TRBJ2-5, with 11 bases that match TRBD2. Germline V CDR1 and CDR2: MNHEY, SVGEGT. V was pared by 0 bases and J by 0 bases, with 0 bases of the junction left unmatched. The CDR3 extends over 16 amino acids. The CDR3 DNA reads as TGTGCCAGCAGTTACTCGACTAGCGGGGACCAAGAGACCCAGTACTTC. Translation: CASSYSTSGDQETQYF.

The rearrangement links TRBV4-1 to TRBJ1-2; a possible D gene is TRBD1 (5 bases). The CDR3 is 17 residues long. CDR1 MGHRA and CDR2 YSYEKL come from the germline V gene. V gave up 1 base and J gave up 0 bases, with 15 bases separating them. The CDR3 DNA follows: TGCGCCAGCAGCCAAGGGGGGGGACCAAGTTCTAACTATGGCTACACCTTC. It encodes CASSQGGGPSSNYGYTF.

Here the CDR3 DNA reads TGCAGTGCCGGGCGCGGGTCCTACAATGAGCAGTTCTTC. This sequence encodes CSAGRGSYNEQFF. The chain employs TRBV20-1 and TRBJ2-1; a weak D match, TRBD2 (5 bases). The V gene's germline CDR1 is DFQATT and CDR2 SNEGSKA (reference sequence). Between the trimmed V and J ends, which lost 6 bases and 1 base, there was a span of 10 bases. CDR3 length equals 13 residues.

This sequence joins TRBV6-5 and TRBJ2-7, with a tentative D call TRBD1 (6 bases). CDR1 and CDR2 (germline): MNHEY, SVGAGI. This CDR3 region has 13 residues. V dropped 6 bases and J dropped 3 bases, with 12 bases sitting between them. The CDR3 reads CASRSTGRYEQYF. The CDR3 DNA sequence: TGTGCCAGCAGATCGACAGGCCGCTACGAGCAGTACTTC.

This clonotype was observed a handful of times. The chain recombines TRBV30 with TRBJ2-7; D is perhaps TRBD2 (7 bases). Germline V gene data show CDR1 as GTSNPN and CDR2 as SVGIG (reference sequence). V gave up 0 bases and J gave up 4 bases, with 10 bases separating them. The CDR3 covers 13 residues. This chain's CDR3 is CAWSVGGGYEQYF. The CDR3 nucleotides read TGTGCCTGGAGTGTAGGGGGAGGGTACGAGCAGTACTTC.

In its sample, this clonotype was seen a few times. The genes are TRBV7-2 and TRBJ2-7; 7 bases fit TRBD1. Germline V gene data show CDR1 as SGHTA and CDR2 as FQGNSA. Trimming at V came to 5 bases and at J to 3 bases, leaving 4 bases not matched to a gene. This CDR3 has 13 residues. The CDR3 is CASSRGQFYEQYF. The CDR3 DNA sequence: TGTGCCAGCAGCAGGGGACAGTTCTACGAGCAGTACTTC.

This clonotype was detected only a few times. The chain employs TRBV7-9 and TRBJ2-5; TRBD2 agrees at 12 bases. Germline loops: CDR1 SEHNR, CDR2 FQNEAQ (reference sequence). With 3 bases clipped from V and 3 bases from J, the junction kept 5 bases outside the gene matches. This CDR3 region has 16 residues. CDR3 DNA sequence: TGTGCCAGCAGCTTGGGACTAGCGGGCATTAAAGAGACCCAGTACTTC. Translating it yields CASSLGLAGIKETQYF.

V is TRBV12-3 or TRBV12-4 and J is TRBJ2-3; D is possibly TRBD2 (7 bases). The CDR3 length is 15 residues. The ends were cut back, 7 bases at V and 7 bases at J, with 21 bases in the middle. This CDR3 reads CASTHSRGGTYTQYF. DNA for the CDR3: TGTGCCAGCACTCACTCAAGGGGGGGAACTTATACGCAGTATTTT.

This rearrangement joins TRBV5-1 to TRBJ2-2; D tentatively fits TRBD1 or TRBD2 (6 bases each). In germline, CDR1 is SGHRS, CDR2 YFSETQ. This CDR3 is 14 amino acids long. Trimming took off 0 bases at V and 6 bases at J, with 9 bases between the two ends. The CDR3 loop is CASSLEGGPGELFF. CDR3 nucleotide sequence: TGCGCCAGCAGCTTGGAGGGGGGACCCGGGGAGCTGTTTTTT.

This clonotype has at least ten counts. The rearrangement links TRBV24-1 to TRBJ2-1; D is perhaps TRBD1 (5 bases). This CDR3 spans 15 amino acids. Trimming removed 0 bases at V and 8 bases at J, with 13 bases between. Germline loops: CDR1 KGHDR, CDR2 SFDVKD. The CDR3 DNA reads as TGTGCCACCAGTGATTTGGGCAGCAAGGGGCATGAGCAGTTCTTC. It yields the protein CATSDLGSKGHEQFF.

CDR3 sequence reads: CSVEVPPVEQYF. The CDR3 DNA is TGCAGCGTTGAAGTCCCCCCGGTTGAGCAGTACTTC. The V and J genes are TRBV29-1 and TRBJ2-7; D gene uncertain. V lost 1 base, J lost 7 bases, and 11 bases lay in between. From germline, CDR1 is SQVTM and CDR2 ANQGSEA. The CDR3 runs to 12 residues.

This clonotype was observed a handful of times. The chain combines TRBV5-1 with TRBJ2-1; TRBD2 matches 14 bases. Germline V gene lookup returns CDR1 SGHRS and CDR2 YFSETQ. The CDR3 is 17 amino acids. V shed 4 bases, J shed 5 bases, and the junction held 8 bases outside the gene matches. CDR3 nucleotide sequence: TGCGCCAGCAGCCCGGGGACTAGCGGGAGACCCAACAATGAGCAGTTCTTC. It yields the protein CASSPGTSGRPNNEQFF. The complete variable domain, with remaining parts taken from reference TRBV5-1 and TRBJ2-1, reads KAGVTQTPRYLIKTRGQQVTLSCSPISGHRSVSWYQQTPGQGLQFLFEYFSETQRNKGNFPGRFSGRQFSNSRSEMNVSTLELGDSALYLCASSPGTSGRPNNEQFFGPGTRLTVL.

V is TRBV21-1 and J is TRBJ1-5; the tabulated D call, TRBD1, remains unverified against the DNA. TRBV21-1 is classified as a pseudogene. This CDR3 is 18 amino acids long. The CDR3 loop reads CASGYFKKGQSFNQPQHF. The CDR3 nucleotides are TGTGCCAGCGGATACTTTAAAAAGGGACAGAGCTTTAATCAGCCCCAGCATTTT.